This T cell receptor (beta chain) appears in the sequencing data of a study of Ad26.COV2.S vaccination and SARS-CoV-2 variants. The protocol was immunoSEQ multiplex PCR, while the TCRdb copy is restricted to in-frame clones and leaves out a portion. The repertoire holds some 390,000 clones, with around 85% as singletons. The treatment was: 15 to 20 received Ad26.COV2.S at low or high dose, single or two shots; 5 received placebo; per-sample allocation not given. Specimens were obtained on day 63 following the first vaccine or placebo injection. Trimming at V came to 2 bases and at J to 8 bases, leaving 8 bases not matched to a gene. Looked up from germline, CDR1 is MRHNA and CDR2 is SNTAGT. The CDR3 runs to 15 residues.

V is TRBV6-4 and J is TRBJ1-2; 10 positions match TRBD1. The sample was peripheral blood, taken in a trial of Ad26.COV2.S vaccine versus placebo. This TCR came from a person between 18 and 65 years old who received the Ad26.COV2.S COVID-19 vaccine or a placebo. In DNA, the CDR3 is TGTGCCAGCAGTGACGGATCCGGGACAGGGGAAGGCTACACCTTC. Amino acids: CASSDGSGTGEGYTF.